The 6 T cell receptor beta chains presented below share a single source sample, sequenced in a study of radiotherapy plus CTLA-4 blockade in lung cancer. Assay used: immunoSEQ multiplex PCR; TCRdb lists only in-frame clones, some missing. The sample holds about 36,000 clones, roughly 72% seen once. The material sequenced was peripheral blood, taken from a patient treated with radiotherapy plus ipilimumab. Receptors were obtained from a human donor with non-small cell lung cancer who had stable disease on radiotherapy plus ipilimumab.

The chain has TRBV29-1 and TRBJ1-2, with 7 nucleotides matching TRBD1. V dropped 6 bases and J dropped 0; count of bases not matched to a gene: 7. There are 14 residues in the CDR3. Germline values: CDR1 SQVTM, CDR2 ANQGSEA. CDR3 amino acids: CSVHGTAANYGYTF. The CDR3 DNA follows: TGCAGCGTCCACGGGACAGCCGCTAACTATGGCTACACCTTC.

The V and J genes are TRBV30 and TRBJ1-2; TRBD1 agrees at 9 bases. This CDR3 spans 15 amino acids. Per germline, CDR1 GTSNPN and CDR2 SVGIG (reference sequence). The V segment lost 1 base and the J segment 7 bases; nucleotides outside the gene matches: 10. CDR3: CAWSATWDRVGGYTF. The CDR3 DNA sequence: TGTGCCTGGAGTGCCACCTGGGACAGGGTGGGTGGCTACACCTTC.

The gene calls are TRBV10-3 and TRBJ2-7, with D perhaps TRBD1 (5 bases). V lost 3 bases to trimming and J lost 5 bases, with 11 bases between them. This CDR3 contains 13 residues. Germline CDR1 ENHRY, CDR2 SYGVKD. CDR3 DNA: TGTGCCATCAGTGATTCCCGACAGCACGAGCAGTACTTC. This encodes CAISDSRQHEQYF.

The chain recombines TRBV29-1 with TRBJ2-1; D might be TRBD1 (6 bases). In germline, CDR1 is SQVTM, CDR2 ANQGSEA. This CDR3 is built from 13 residues. Trimming removed 6 bases from V and 0 bases from J, with 9 bases in between. The CDR3 loop is CSVEDSSYNEQFF. The CDR3 bases are TGCAGCGTGGAGGACAGCTCCTACAATGAGCAGTTCTTC.

This sequence joins TRBV9 and TRBJ2-2, with D uncertain. The V gene's germline CDR1 is SGDLS and CDR2 YYNGEE. Trimming removed 0 bases at V and 4 bases at J, with 13 bases between. The CDR3 is 16 residues long. CDR3 in DNA: TGTGCCAGCAGCGTAGTCCACGACTTCCCCACCGGGGAGCTGTTTTTT. Its protein product is CASSVVHDFPTGELFF.

V gene TRBV6-1 combines with J gene TRBJ2-7; TRBD1 agrees at 7 bases. V lost 6 bases, J lost 2 bases, and 4 bases stayed unmatched. This CDR3 comprises 13 residues. Germline CDR1 and CDR2: MNHNS and SASEGT. The CDR3 spells CASRHRGTYEQYF. As DNA, the CDR3 is TGTGCCAGCAGACACAGGGGAACCTACGAGCAGTACTTC.